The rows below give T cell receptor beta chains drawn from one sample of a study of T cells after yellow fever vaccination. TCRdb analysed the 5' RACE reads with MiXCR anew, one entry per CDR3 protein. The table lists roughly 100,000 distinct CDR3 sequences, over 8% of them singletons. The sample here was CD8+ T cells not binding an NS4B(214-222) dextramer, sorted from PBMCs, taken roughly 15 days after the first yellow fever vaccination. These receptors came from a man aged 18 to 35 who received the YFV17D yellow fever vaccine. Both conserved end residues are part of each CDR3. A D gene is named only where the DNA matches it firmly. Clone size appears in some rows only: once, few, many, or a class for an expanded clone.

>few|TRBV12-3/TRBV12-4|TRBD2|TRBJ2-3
CASSPTSGGTSDTQYF
TGTGCCAGCAGCCCTACCTCCGGGGGGACCTCAGATACGCAGTATTTT
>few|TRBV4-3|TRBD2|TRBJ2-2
CASSQDSILAGGPRTGELFF
TGCGCCAGCAGCCAAGATAGTATACTAGCGGGGGGGCCACGCACCGGGGAGCTGTTTTTT
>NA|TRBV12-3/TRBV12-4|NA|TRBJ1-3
CASSLVHSGNTIYF
TGTGCCAGCAGTTTAGTCCACTCTGGAAACACCATATATTTT
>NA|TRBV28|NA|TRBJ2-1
CASSETGINEQFF
TGTGCCAGCAGTGAGACGGGGATTAATGAGCAGTTCTTC
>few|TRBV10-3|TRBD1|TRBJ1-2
CAISESRLDRGRVFGYTF
TGTGCCATCAGTGAGTCGCGATTGGACAGGGGGCGCGTTTTTGGCTACACCTTC
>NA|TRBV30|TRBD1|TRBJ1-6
CAWSGRGLTNSPLHF
TGTGCCTGGAGCGGTAGGGGGCTCACTAATTCACCCCTCCACTTT
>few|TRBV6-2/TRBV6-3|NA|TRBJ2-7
CASSVRAFYEQYF
TGTGCCAGCAGCGTGCGGGCATTCTACGAGCAGTACTTC
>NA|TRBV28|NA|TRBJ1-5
CASSQAGYFQPQHF
TGTGCCAGCAGTCAGGCAGGGTATTTCCAGCCCCAGCATTTT
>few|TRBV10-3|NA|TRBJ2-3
CATGAGARSQYF
TGTGCCACAGGGGCGGGGGCCCGTTCGCAGTATTTT
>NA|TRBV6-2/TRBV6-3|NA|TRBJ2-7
CATHGEDYEQYF
TGTGCCACCCACGGCGAAGACTACGAGCAGTACTTC
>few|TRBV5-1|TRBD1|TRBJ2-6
CASSLRDRESGANVLTF
TGCGCCAGCAGCTTACGGGACAGGGAAAGTGGGGCCAACGTCCTGACTTTC
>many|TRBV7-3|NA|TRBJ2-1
CASSLIAGTYNEQFF
TGTGCCAGCAGCTTAATAGCAGGTACCTACAATGAGCAGTTCTTC
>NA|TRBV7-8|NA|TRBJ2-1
CASSGGAEYNEQFF
TGTGCCAGCAGCGGAGGGGCAGAGTACAATGAGCAGTTCTTC
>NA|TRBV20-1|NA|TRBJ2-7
CSARVFYEQYF
TGCAGTGCTAGAGTGTTCTACGAGCAGTACTTC
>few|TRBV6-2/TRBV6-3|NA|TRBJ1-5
CASSYASGAIQPQHF
TGTGCCAGCAGTTACGCCTCGGGGGCGATTCAGCCCCAGCATTTT
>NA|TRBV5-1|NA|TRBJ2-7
CASSFPGRSYEQYF
TGCGCCAGCAGCTTTCCGGGACGGTCCTACGAGCAGTACTTC
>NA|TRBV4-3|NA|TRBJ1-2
CASSQEMSFPIYGYTF
TGCGCCAGCAGCCAAGAGATGAGTTTCCCGATCTATGGCTACACCTTC
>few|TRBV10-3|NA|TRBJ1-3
CAISEQRGVGNTIYF
TGTGCCATCAGTGAGCAGCGAGGGGTCGGAAACACCATATATTTT
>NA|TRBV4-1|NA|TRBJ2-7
CASSQAQDSTYEQYF
TGCGCCAGCAGCCAAGCCCAGGACAGCACTTACGAGCAGTACTTC
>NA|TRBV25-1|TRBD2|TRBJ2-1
CASSEYSSGGMDEQFF
TGTGCCAGCAGTGAATATTCTAGCGGGGGAATGGATGAGCAGTTCTTC
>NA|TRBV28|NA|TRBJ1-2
CASSPPGEVHGYTF
TGTGCCAGCAGCCCCCCGGGGGAGGTCCATGGCTACACCTTC
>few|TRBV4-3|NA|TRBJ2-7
CASSRWWTAQYEQYF
TGCGCCAGCAGCCGGTGGTGGACAGCCCAATACGAGCAGTACTTC
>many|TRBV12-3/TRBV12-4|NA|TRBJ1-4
CASSPSGTNEKLFF
TGTGCCAGCAGTCCTAGTGGGACTAATGAAAAACTGTTTTTT